This TCR beta chain was recorded in a study of T-cell memory formation after mild COVID-19. Overall study results and limits: CD4/CD8 balance held among clones contracting day 15 to 85, and later expanders leaned CD4+.

The germline gives CDR1 SGHTS, CDR2 YDEGEE. CDR3 size: 15 residues. The germline V and J ends were trimmed by 4 bases and 0 bases, with 13 bases remaining between them. TCRdb itself ran the 5' RACE reads through MiXCR, one entry per CDR3 protein. This sample has a few hundred thousand distinct CDR3 sequences, with under 20% found just once. This clonotype was recorded a few times. The antigen is not known. This chain links TRBV5-8 with TRBJ1-1; D remains ambiguous. The source is a young man who had mild COVID-19 (a few samples of this study predate the infection). Cell type and time point are not known. Material for sequencing was PBMCs or a T cell subset sorted from them (not recorded which). The CDR3 reads CASSVTGRMNTEAFF. CDR3 bases: TGTGCCAGCAGCGTTACCGGCCGGATGAACACTGAAGCTTTCTTT.